This T cell receptor beta chain was retrieved from a study of blood T cell repertoires in COVID-19. Overall study context: Donors in the United States, Italy and Spain gave samples during acute or convalescent COVID-19. From T cells, B-cell-depleted T cells, or PBMCs came the material, which was cDNA or gDNA.

Germline assignment: CDR1 SQVTM and CDR2 ANQGSEA. The trim removed 5 bases at V and 0 bases at J, leaving 6 bases unmatched. This CDR3 spans 14 amino acids. As originally analysed: Counts of nucleated cells, estimated from reference gene primer amplification, were obtained. Assay used: immunoSEQ multiplex PCR; TCRdb lists only in-frame clones, some missing. The DNA was the basis for D and trimming; V, J and clone size are from that table. The data contain around 70,000 clones, around 80% of them seen just once; the ten biggest clones take up around 10%. This clonotype was obtained from a human donor in a cohort sampled during active COVID-19. This chain connects TRBV29-1 to TRBJ1-1; 7 bases match TRBD1. The specimen sequenced was peripheral blood. The CDR3 coding sequence is TGCAGCGTTCGGGCAGGGGGATTGAACACTGAAGCTTTCTTT. Its translation is CSVRAGGLNTEAFF.